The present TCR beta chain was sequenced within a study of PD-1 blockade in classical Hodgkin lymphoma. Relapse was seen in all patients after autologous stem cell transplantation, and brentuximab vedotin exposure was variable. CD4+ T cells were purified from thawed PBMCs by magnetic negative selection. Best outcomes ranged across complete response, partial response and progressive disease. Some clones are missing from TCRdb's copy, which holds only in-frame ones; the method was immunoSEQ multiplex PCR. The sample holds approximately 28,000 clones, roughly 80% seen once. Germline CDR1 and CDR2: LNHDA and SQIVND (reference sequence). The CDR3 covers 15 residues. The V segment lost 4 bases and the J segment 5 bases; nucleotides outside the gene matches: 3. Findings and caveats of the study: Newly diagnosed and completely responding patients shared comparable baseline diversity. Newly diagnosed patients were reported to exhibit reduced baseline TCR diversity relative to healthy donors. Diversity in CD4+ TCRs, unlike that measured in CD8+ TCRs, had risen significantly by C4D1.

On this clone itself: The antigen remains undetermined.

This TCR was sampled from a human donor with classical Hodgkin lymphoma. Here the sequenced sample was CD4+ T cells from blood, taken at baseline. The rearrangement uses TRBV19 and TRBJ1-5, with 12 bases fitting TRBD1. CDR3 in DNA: TGTGCCAGTAGTAGGGACAGGGGGCTCGATCAGCCCCAGCATTTT. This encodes CASSRDRGLDQPQHF.